This TCR beta chain appears in the sequencing data of a study of cytomegalovirus exposure and HLA in healthy donors. General study findings and limits: According to reports, the classifier identified cytomegalovirus status with high specificity and sensitivity. Subsequent analysis showed first-cohort TCR clusters tending to co-occur in some 110 validation repertoires.

Germline CDR1 and CDR2: SQVTM and ANQGSEA. The CDR3 is 13 amino acids. V lost 3 bases to trimming and J lost 8 bases, with 16 bases between them. Of note for this clone: Its antigen is as yet unknown.

Sequencing used immunoSEQ multiplex PCR; TCRdb keeps in-frame clones, though not all of them. The repertoire holds roughly 75,000 clones, with around 94% as singletons. This rearrangement joins TRBV29-1 to TRBJ1-2; perhaps TRBD1 as D (5 bases). The sample taken for sequencing was PBMCs. The clonotype was recovered from a young woman in good health and CMV-seronegative. The CDR3, as DNA: TGCAGCGTTGAGGGCCCCAGGGCAGGCGGCTACACCTTC. This gives the protein CSVEGPRAGGYTF.